This T cell receptor beta chain appears in the sequencing data of a study of T-cell memory formation after mild COVID-19. General study points: Contracting clones from day 15 to 85 showed balanced CD4/CD8; later expanders favored CD4+.

Germline lookup yields CDR1 LGHNA and CDR2 YSLEER. With V trimmed by 4 bases and J by 6 bases, 8 bases remained unmatched. This CDR3 contains 17 residues. TCRdb recomputed calls from the 5' RACE reads with MiXCR, one row per CDR3 protein. The sample records 350,000 to 500,000 distinct CDR3 sequences, about 20% being singletons. On this clonotype: The target antigen is unknown.

The source material was PBMCs or a T cell subset sorted from them (not recorded which). This sequence originates from an adult woman who had mild COVID-19 (a few samples of this study predate the infection). Cell type and time point are not known. This chain uses TRBV4-3 with TRBJ2-3; 15 bases match TRBD2. In DNA, the CDR3 is TGCGCCAGCAGCCCCGGACTAGCGGGAGGGGAGGTGGATACGCAGTATTTT. Its translation: CASSPGLAGGEVDTQYF.